This TCR beta chain was found in a study of blood T cell repertoires in COVID-19. Across the whole study: The study drew acute and convalescent COVID-19 samples from the United States, Italy and Spain. PBMCs, B-cell-depleted T cells, or T cells provided the cDNA or gDNA that made up the material.

Germline V gene lookup returns CDR1 SGHRS and CDR2 YFSETQ. The germline V and J ends were trimmed by 4 bases and 1 base, with 9 bases remaining between them. The length of the CDR3 is 14 residues. Per the study methods: The assay estimated nucleated cells by amplifying reference gene primers. Sequencing used immunoSEQ multiplex PCR; TCRdb keeps in-frame clones, though not all of them. That table is the source of V, J and clone size, and D and trimming were worked out from the DNA. The sample lists 200,000 to 300,000 clones, roughly 90% occurring once. The sequenced material came from peripheral blood. The sequence derives from a man between 60 and 75 years old who had recovered from COVID-19. The gene calls are TRBV5-1 and TRBJ1-3; a possible D gene is TRBD1 (6 bases). CDR3 residues: CASSPGTSGNTIYF. DNA of the CDR3: TGCGCCAGCAGCCCCGGGACATCTGGAAACACCATATATTTT.